Below, 9 T cell receptor beta chains from the same sample are listed, as sequenced in a study of T-cell reconstitution after alpha-beta-depleted transplantation in children. The TCRbeta library was prepared with unique molecular identifiers. One entry per CDR3 protein results from TCRdb running MiXCR on the PCR reads. The sample carries tens of thousands of distinct CDR3 sequences, about 9.3% recorded once. Sequenced material: PBMCs, mostly from graft donor cells, taken 60 days after TCRalphabeta/CD19-depleted stem cell transplant. Receptor source: a male patient between 2 and 15 years old who had a stem cell transplant for chronic granulomatous disease, so the T cells may come from the graft donor.

This clonotype was seen many times. The chain couples TRBV20-1 to TRBJ2-1, with D perhaps TRBD1 or TRBD2 (6 bases each). The CDR3 sequence is 15 residues long. Germline CDR1 is DFQATT and CDR2 is SNEGSKA (reference sequence). The ends were cut back, 6 bases at V and 4 bases at J, with 19 bases in the middle. CDR3 sequence: CSAEGDLPIYNEQFF. For the CDR3, the DNA is TGCAGTGCCGAGGGGGACTTGCCCATATACAATGAGCAGTTCTTC.

This clonotype was recorded at least ten times. The chain carries TRBV7-2 and TRBJ2-1; 9 positions match TRBD2. CDR1 and CDR2 from the germline V gene are SGHTA and FQGNSA. The CDR3 is made up of 15 amino acids. The V gene end was trimmed by 3 bases and the J gene end by 5 bases; junction bases not matched to a gene: 5. The CDR3 reads CASSFRRLADNEQFF. Written as DNA, the CDR3 is TGTGCCAGCAGCTTTAGGAGACTAGCGGACAATGAGCAGTTCTTC.

This clonotype has ten or more counts. This chain uses TRBV5-1 with TRBJ1-4; D unclear. CDR1 is SGHRS and CDR2 is YFSETQ in the germline V gene. CDR3 length equals 15 residues. Trimming took off 0 bases at V and 5 bases at J, with 11 bases between the two ends. CDR3 sequence (DNA): TGCGCCAGCAGCTTGGCGACGGGGTCCAATGAAAAACTGTTTTTT. It translates to CASSLATGSNEKLFF.

Ten or more counts support this clonotype. This sequence joins TRBV3-1 and TRBJ2-7, with 11 bases identical to TRBD2. J lost 2 bases, V lost 2 bases, and 14 bases had no gene match. CDR1 is LGHDT, CDR2 YNNKEL, per germline (reference sequence). CDR3 length: 19 amino acids. The CDR3 reads CASSQSYGASGRMAYEQYF. CDR3 nucleotides: TGTGCCAGCAGCCAATCGTATGGGGCTAGCGGGAGGATGGCCTACGAGCAGTACTTC.

This clonotype was counted a few times. The chain employs TRBV7-6 and TRBJ2-5; TRBD2 matches at 13 bases. This CDR3 has 15 residues. The germline CDR1 and CDR2 sequences are SGHVS and FNYEAQ. With V trimmed by 5 bases and J by 1 base, 1 base remained unmatched. CDR3 in amino acids: CASSTSGRAQETQYF. The CDR3 bases are TGTGCCAGCAGCACTAGCGGGAGGGCCCAAGAGACCCAGTACTTC.

This clonotype was seen at least ten times. The chain joins TRBV9 to TRBJ1-2; TRBD1 agrees at 11 bases. The CDR3 sequence is 14 residues long. V lost 4 bases to trimming and J lost 4 bases; unmatched junction nucleotides: 3. Germline V gene data show CDR1 as SGDLS and CDR2 as YYNGEE. The CDR3 bases are TGTGCCAGCAGCCTCGGACAGGGGGCCTATGGCTACACCTTC. Translating gives CASSLGQGAYGYTF.

This clonotype was seen ten or more times. The chain links TRBV7-8 to TRBJ2-7; a weak D match, TRBD1 (6 bases). Between the trimmed V and J ends, which lost 1 base and 10 bases, there was a span of 11 bases. This CDR3 comprises 12 residues. Germline CDR1 and CDR2: SGHVS and FQNEAQ. The CDR3 nucleotides read TGTGCCAGCAGCTTAGACAGGGCTCACCAGTACTTC. As protein: CASSLDRAHQYF.

This clonotype came up many times. V is TRBV5-8 and J is TRBJ1-1; D unresolved. The V gene's germline CDR1 is SGHTS and CDR2 YDEGEE. Trimming stripped 4 bases from V and 4 bases from J, with 11 bases between. The CDR3 is 13 amino acids. CDR3: CASSEIEVTEAFF. The CDR3 bases are TGTGCCAGCAGCGAAATCGAGGTCACTGAAGCTTTCTTT.

This clonotype was counted many times. This rearrangement joins TRBV7-6 to TRBJ2-3; 7 bases are shared with TRBD1. Trimming removed 1 base from V and 10 bases from J; junction bases left unmatched: 8. The length of the CDR3 is 14 residues. The germline V gene has CDR1 SGHVS and CDR2 FNYEAQ. CDR3 in DNA: TGTGCCAGCAGCTTAGGGGAAAGGGGGCTGGCGCAGTATTTT. Translation: CASSLGERGLAQYF.